In this sample, the clone carrying this T cell receptor (beta chain) turned up once. The PCR ran on 60 Vbeta and 13 Jbeta primers. Measured with immunoSEQ multiplex PCR; TCRdb has only the in-frame clones, and not every one. Of 120,000 to 150,000 clones in the sample, roughly 87% were seen once. These data are taken from a study of cytomegalovirus exposure and HLA in healthy donors. Looking at the study overall: Samples from HLA-typed donors yielded some 85 million unique TCRs in an early data release.

The TCR comes from a man aged 25-45 years in good health and CMV-seropositive. The sample consisted of PBMCs.

CDR3 in DNA: TGTGCCTGGAGTGTAAGGGGGACAGATGGCTACACCTTC. Translation: CAWSVRGTDGYTF. The chain employs TRBV30 and TRBJ1-2; TRBD1 agrees at 7 bases. The V gene's germline CDR1 is GTSNPN and CDR2 SVGIG (reference sequence). After removal of 0 bases from V and 6 bases from J, the junction contained 4 bases not matched to a gene. This CDR3 has 13 residues.